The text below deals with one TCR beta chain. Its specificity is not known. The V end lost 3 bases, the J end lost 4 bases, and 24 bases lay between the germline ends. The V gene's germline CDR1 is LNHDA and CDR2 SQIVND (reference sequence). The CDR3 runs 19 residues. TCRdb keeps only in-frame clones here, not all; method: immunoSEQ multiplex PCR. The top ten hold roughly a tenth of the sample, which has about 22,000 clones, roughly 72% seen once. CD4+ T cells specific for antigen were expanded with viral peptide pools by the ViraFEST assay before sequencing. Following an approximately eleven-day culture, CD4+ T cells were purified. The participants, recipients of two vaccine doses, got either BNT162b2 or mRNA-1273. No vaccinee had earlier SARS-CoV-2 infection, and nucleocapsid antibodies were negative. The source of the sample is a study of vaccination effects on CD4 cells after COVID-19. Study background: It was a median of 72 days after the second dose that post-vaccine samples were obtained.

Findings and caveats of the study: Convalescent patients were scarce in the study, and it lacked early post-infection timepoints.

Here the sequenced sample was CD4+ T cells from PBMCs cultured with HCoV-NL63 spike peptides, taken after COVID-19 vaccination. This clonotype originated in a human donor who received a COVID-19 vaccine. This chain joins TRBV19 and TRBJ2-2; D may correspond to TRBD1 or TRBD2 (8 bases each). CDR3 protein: CASSIDRGVPGGITGELFF. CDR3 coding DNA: TGTGCCAGTAGTATCGACAGGGGCGTCCCGGGAGGGATCACCGGGGAGCTGTTTTTT.